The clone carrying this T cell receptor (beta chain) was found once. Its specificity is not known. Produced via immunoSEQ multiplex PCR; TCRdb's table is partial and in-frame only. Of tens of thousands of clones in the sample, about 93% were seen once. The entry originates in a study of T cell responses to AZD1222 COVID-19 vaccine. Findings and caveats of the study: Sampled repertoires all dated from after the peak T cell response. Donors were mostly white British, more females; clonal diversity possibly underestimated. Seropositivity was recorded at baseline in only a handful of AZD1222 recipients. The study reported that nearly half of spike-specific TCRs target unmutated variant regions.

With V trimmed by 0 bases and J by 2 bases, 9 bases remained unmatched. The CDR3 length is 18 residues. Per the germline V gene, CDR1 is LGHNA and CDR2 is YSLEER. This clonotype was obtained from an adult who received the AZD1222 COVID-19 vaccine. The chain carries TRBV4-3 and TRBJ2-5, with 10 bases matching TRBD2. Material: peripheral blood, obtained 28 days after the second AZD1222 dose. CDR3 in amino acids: CASSQDLGIAGGQETQYF. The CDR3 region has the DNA TGCGCCAGCAGCCAAGATCTTGGGATAGCGGGGGGACAAGAGACCCAGTACTTC.